Following are 10 T cell receptor beta chains from one sample sequenced in a study of human T cells and chemical hapten exposure. Time point specified: healthy volunteer bleed at 2 weeks. The authors extracted total RNA from unfractionated whole blood. TCRdb reprocessed the RACE reads via MiXCR and lists one record per CDR3 protein. There are more than 70,000 distinct CDR3 sequences in the sample; about 10% occur only once, and about 3% lies in the top ten. Material: whole blood. The receptors come from a female donor in good health. Some clones in this sample may be carry-over from other donors' samples.

This clonotype has more than one count but fewer than ten. J is TRBJ1-4 and V is TRBV28, with 7 bases identical to TRBD1. The ends lost 8 bases at V and 8 bases at J; junction bases unmatched: 14. Germline V gives CDR1 MDHEN, CDR2 SYDVKM. The CDR3 is 15 amino acids. The CDR3 reads CASCPQGRGLEKLFF. CDR3 in DNA: TGTGCCAGCTGCCCCCAGGGCAGGGGGTTAGAAAAACTGTTTTTT.

This clonotype showed up just a few times. V gene TRBV15 combines with J gene TRBJ2-7; maybe TRBD2 (5 bases). Per germline, CDR1 LNHNV and CDR2 YYDKDF (reference sequence). The ends were cut back, 6 bases at V and 2 bases at J, with 14 bases in the middle. The CDR3 runs to 14 residues. The chain's CDR3 is CATSKTRETYEQYF. For the CDR3, the DNA is TGTGCCACCAGTAAAACGAGGGAGACCTACGAGCAGTACTTC.

This clonotype came up a few times. This rearrangement joins TRBV20-1 to TRBJ2-2; weak D call: TRBD1 (6 bases). Germline CDR1 DFQATT, CDR2 SNEGSKA (reference sequence). This CDR3 region has 16 residues. Trimming stripped 0 bases from V and 5 bases from J, with 16 bases between. As DNA, the CDR3 is TGCAGTGCTAGAGATGGGCGACAGGCCCTTACCGGGGAGCTGTTTTTT. Translated, it gives CSARDGRQALTGELFF.

This clonotype was detected ten times or more. The J gene is TRBJ2-6, the V gene TRBV5-1; 7 bases map to TRBD1. Germline CDR1 is SGHRS and CDR2 is YFSETQ. Unmatched junction bases numbered 3, after V lost 3 bases and J lost 0 bases. The CDR3 consists of 16 residues. The CDR3 coding sequence is TGCGCCAGCAGCTCGGGACAGTACTCTGGGGCCAACGTCCTGACTTTC. The encoded protein is CASSSGQYSGANVLTF. The entire variable domain, with the rest obtained from reference TRBV5-1 and TRBJ2-6, is as follows: KAGVTQTPRYLIKTRGQQVTLSCSPISGHRSVSWYQQTPGQGLQFLFEYFSETQRNKGNFPGRFSGRQFSNSRSEMNVSTLELGDSALYLCASSSGQYSGANVLTFGAGSRLTVL.

Note on this clonotype: One end of the junction fails to match germline, which may point to a read error. This rearrangement joins TRBV15 to TRBJ2-1, with TRBD2 identical over 9 bases. The CDR3 is 16 amino acids. Looked up from germline, CDR1 is LNHNV and CDR2 is YYDKDF (reference sequence). The DNA of the CDR3 is TGTGCCACCAGCAGAGAGGCGGGAGGGCGACTCAATAAGCAGTTCTTC. Its translation: CATSREAGGRLNKQFF.

This clonotype was seen a few times. The chain has TRBV27 and TRBJ1-5; TRBD1 aligns across 9 bases. Per germline, CDR1 MNHEY and CDR2 SMNVEV (reference sequence). Unmatched junction bases numbered 8, after V lost 6 bases and J lost 5 bases. The CDR3 sequence is 15 residues long. CDR3 region: CASSGTGMDHQPQHF. CDR3 nucleotide sequence: TGTGCCAGCAGCGGGACAGGGATGGATCATCAGCCCCAGCATTTT.

This clonotype was observed at least ten times. The chain recombines TRBV6-1 with TRBJ1-6; maybe TRBD1 (5 bases). Per the germline V gene, CDR1 is MNHNS and CDR2 is SASEGT. The length of the CDR3 is 13 residues. V lost 8 bases and J 6 bases, leaving 11 bases between the germline ends. CDR3: CASGWRGNSPLHF. The CDR3 DNA reads TGTGCCAGCGGCTGGAGGGGTAATTCACCCCTCCACTTT.

This clonotype was counted a few times. V and J are TRBV27 and TRBJ2-3; D call uncertain. The CDR3 length is 13 residues. Trimming removed 0 bases from V and 4 bases from J, with 5 bases in between. From germline, CDR1 is MNHEY and CDR2 SMNVEV (reference sequence). The CDR3 reads CASSLSVADTQYF. The DNA of the CDR3 is TGTGCCAGCAGTTTATCGGTTGCAGATACGCAGTATTTT.

The chain links TRBV9 to TRBJ2-5, with D possibly matching TRBD1 (6 bases). The germline V and J ends were trimmed by 2 bases and 0 bases, with 11 bases remaining between them. The germline gives CDR1 SGDLS, CDR2 YYNGEE. The CDR3 covers 15 residues. CDR3 amino acids: CASSVRRDNQETQYF. The CDR3 coding sequence is TGTGCCAGCAGCGTTCGAAGGGACAACCAAGAGACCCAGTACTTC.

This clonotype was seen only a few times. The chain uses TRBV10-3 and TRBJ2-3; 8 bases line up with TRBD2. Germline assignment: CDR1 ENHRY and CDR2 SYGVKD. This CDR3 has 15 residues. V dropped 9 bases and J dropped 1; count of bases not matched to a gene: 9. The CDR3 reads CAIRTAGVRTDTQYF. The CDR3, as DNA: TGTGCCATTAGAACAGCGGGAGTACGCACAGATACGCAGTATTTT.